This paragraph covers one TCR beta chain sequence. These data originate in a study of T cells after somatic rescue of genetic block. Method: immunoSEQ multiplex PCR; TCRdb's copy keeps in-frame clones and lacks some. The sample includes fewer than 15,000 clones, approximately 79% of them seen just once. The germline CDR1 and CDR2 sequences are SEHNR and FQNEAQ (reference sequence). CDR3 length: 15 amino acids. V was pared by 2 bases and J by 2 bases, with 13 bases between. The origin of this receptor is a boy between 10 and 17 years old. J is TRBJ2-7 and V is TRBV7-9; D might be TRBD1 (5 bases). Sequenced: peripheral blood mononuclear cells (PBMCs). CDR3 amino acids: CASSLQTGVPYEQYF. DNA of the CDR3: TGTGCCAGCAGCTTACAAACAGGCGTCCCCTACGAGCAGTACTTC.